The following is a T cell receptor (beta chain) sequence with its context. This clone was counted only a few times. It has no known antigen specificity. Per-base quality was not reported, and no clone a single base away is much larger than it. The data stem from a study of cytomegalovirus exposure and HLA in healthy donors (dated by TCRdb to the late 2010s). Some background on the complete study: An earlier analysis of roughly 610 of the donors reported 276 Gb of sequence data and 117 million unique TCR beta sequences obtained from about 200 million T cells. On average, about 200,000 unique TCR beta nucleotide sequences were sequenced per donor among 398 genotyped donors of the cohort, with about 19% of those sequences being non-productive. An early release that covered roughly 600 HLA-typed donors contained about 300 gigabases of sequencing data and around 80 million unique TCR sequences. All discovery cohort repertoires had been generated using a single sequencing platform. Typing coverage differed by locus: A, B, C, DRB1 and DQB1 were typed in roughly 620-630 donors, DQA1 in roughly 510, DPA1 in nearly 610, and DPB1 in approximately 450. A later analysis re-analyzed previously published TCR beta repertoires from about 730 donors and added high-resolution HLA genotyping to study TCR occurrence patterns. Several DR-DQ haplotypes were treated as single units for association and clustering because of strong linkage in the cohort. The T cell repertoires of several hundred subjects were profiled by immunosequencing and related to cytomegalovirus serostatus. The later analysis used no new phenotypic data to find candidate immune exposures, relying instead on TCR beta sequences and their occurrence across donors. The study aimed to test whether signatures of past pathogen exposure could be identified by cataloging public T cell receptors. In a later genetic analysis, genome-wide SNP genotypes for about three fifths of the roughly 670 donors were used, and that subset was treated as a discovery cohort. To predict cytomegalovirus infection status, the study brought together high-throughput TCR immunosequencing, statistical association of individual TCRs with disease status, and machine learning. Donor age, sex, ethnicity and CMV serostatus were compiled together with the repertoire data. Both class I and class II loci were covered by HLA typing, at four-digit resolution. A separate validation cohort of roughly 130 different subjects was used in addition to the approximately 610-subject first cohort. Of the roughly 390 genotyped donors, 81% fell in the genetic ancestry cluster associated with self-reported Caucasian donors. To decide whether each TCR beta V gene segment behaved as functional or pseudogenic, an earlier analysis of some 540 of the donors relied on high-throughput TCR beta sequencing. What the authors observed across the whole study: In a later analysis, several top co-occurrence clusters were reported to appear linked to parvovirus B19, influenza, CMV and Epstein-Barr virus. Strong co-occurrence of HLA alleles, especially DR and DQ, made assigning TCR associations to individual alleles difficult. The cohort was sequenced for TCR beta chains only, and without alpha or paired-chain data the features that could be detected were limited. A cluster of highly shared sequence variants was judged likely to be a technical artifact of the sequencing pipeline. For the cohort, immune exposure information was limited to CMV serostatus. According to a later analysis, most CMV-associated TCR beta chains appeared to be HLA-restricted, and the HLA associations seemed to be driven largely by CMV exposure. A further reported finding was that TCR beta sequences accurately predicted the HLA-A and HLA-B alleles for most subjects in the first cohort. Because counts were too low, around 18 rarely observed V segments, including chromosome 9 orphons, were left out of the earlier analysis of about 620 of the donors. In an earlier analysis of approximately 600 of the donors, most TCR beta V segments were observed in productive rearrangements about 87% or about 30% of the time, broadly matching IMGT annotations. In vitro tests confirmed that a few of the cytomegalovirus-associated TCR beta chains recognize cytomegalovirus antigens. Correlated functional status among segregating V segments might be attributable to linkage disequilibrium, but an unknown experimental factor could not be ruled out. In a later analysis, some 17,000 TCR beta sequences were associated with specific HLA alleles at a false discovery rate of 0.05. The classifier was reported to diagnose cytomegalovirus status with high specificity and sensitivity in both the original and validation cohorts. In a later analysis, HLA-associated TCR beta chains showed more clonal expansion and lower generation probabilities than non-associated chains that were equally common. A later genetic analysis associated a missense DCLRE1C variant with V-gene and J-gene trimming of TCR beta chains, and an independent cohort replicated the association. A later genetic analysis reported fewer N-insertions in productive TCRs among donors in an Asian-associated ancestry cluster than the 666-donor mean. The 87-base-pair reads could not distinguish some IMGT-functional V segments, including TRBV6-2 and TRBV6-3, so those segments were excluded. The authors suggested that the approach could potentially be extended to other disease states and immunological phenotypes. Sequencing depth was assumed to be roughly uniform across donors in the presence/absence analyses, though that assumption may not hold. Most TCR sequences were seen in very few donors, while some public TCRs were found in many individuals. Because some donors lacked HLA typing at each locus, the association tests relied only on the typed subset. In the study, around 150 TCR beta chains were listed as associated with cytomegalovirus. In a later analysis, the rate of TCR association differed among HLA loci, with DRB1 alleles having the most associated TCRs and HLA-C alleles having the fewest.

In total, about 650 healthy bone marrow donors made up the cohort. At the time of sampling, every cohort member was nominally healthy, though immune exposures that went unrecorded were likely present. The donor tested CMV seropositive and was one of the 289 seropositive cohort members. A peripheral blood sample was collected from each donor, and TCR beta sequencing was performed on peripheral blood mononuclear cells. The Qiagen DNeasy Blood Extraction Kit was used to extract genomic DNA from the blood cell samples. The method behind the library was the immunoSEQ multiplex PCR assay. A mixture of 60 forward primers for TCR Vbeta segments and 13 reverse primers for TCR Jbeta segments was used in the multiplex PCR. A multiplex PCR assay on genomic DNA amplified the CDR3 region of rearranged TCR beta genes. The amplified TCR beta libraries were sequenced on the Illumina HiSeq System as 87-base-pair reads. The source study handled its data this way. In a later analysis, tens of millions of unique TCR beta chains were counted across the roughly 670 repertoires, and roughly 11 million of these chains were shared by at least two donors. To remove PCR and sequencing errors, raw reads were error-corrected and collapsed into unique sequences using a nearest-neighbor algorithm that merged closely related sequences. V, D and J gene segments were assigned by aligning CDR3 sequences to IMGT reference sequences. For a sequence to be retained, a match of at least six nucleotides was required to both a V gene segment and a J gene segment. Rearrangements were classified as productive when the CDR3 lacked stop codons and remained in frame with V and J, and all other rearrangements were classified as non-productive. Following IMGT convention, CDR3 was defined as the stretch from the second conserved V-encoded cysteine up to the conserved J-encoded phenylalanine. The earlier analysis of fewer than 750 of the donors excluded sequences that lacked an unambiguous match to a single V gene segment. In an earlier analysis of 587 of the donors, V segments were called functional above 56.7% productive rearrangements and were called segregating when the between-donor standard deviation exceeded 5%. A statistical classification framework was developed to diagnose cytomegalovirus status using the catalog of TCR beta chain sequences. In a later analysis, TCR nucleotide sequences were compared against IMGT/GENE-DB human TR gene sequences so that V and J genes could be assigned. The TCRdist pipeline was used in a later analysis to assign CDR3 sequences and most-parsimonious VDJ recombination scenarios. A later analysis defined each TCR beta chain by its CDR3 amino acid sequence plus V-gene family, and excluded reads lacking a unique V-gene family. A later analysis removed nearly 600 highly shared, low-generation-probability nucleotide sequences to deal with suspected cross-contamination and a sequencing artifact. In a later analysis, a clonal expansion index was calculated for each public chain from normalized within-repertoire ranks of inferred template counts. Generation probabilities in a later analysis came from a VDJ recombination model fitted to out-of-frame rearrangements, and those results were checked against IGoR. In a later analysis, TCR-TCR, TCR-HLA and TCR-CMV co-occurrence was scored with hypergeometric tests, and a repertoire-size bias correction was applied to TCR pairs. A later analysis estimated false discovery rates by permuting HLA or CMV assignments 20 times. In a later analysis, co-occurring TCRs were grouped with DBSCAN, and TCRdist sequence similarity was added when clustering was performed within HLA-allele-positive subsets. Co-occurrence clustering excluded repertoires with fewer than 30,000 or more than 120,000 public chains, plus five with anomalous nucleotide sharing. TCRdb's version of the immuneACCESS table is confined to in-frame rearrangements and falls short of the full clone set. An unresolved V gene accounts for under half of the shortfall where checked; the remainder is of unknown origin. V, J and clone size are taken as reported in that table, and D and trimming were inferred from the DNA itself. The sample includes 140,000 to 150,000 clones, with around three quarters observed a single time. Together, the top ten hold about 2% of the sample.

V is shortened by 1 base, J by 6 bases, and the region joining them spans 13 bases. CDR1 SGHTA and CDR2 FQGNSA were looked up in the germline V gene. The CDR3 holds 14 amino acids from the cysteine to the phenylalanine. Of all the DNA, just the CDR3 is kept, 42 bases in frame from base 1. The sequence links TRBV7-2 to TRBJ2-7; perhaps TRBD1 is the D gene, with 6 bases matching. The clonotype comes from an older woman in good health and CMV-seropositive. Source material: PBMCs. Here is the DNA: TGTGCCAGCAGCTTAGGTCAGGGGTGGAGCGAGCAGTACTTC. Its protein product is CASSLGQGWSEQYF.